These 20 T cell receptor beta chains were sequenced from one sample in a study of cytomegalovirus exposure and HLA in healthy donors. PCR used 60 Vbeta primers and 13 Jbeta primers. The method was immunoSEQ multiplex PCR; TCRdb's version includes in-frame clones alone and lacks a portion of them. The sample data list approximately 120,000 clones. The sample comprised PBMCs. All receptors derive from a man aged 25 to 40 in good health and CMV-seronegative.

V and J are TRBV30 and TRBJ1-2, with D possibly being TRBD1 (6 bases). The V gene lost 5 bases and the J gene lost 5 bases, with 21 bases spanning the gap. Germline CDR1 is GTSNPN and CDR2 is SVGIG (reference sequence). This CDR3 region has 15 residues. CDR3 nucleotides: TGTGCCTGGGGACACCAGGACAGACTCTGGTATGGCTACACCTTC. Its translation: CAWGHQDRLWYGYTF.

This chain connects TRBV21-1 to TRBJ2-7; TRBD1, as called in the table, went unchecked against the DNA. TRBV21-1 is marked as a pseudogene. The CDR3 is 15 amino acids. CDR3 sequence reads: CASSKGCQGVYEQYF. CDR3 in DNA: TGTGCCAGCAGCAAAGGATGTCAGGGCGTTTACGAGCAGTACTTC.

The V gene is TRBV27, the J gene TRBJ2-5, with no clear D. This CDR3 spans 14 amino acids. In germline, CDR1 is MNHEY, CDR2 SMNVEV (reference sequence). The V gene lost 4 bases and the J gene lost 1 base, with 10 bases spanning the gap. CDR3: CASSSTPRQETQYF. The CDR3, as DNA: TGTGCCAGCAGTTCCACACCTCGCCAAGAGACCCAGTACTTC.

The CDR3: CASSLGTGIAYEQYF. CDR3 DNA sequence: TGTGCCAGCAGCTTAGGGACAGGGATTGCCTACGAGCAGTACTTC. The rearrangement links TRBV5-6 to TRBJ2-7; TRBD1 agrees at 9 bases. Germline V gives CDR1 SGHDT, CDR2 YYEEEE. The CDR3 runs 15 residues. V dropped 2 bases and J dropped 2; count of bases not matched to a gene: 5.

V gene TRBV7-9 combines with J gene TRBJ1-1, with D perhaps TRBD1 (6 bases). The CDR3 consists of 13 residues. With 6 bases removed from V and 5 bases from J, the gap between germline ends came to 13 bases. Germline V CDR1 and CDR2: SEHNR, FQNEAQ (reference sequence). This CDR3 is CASRGVRGTEAFF. The CDR3 bases are TGTGCCAGCAGGGGGGTCAGGGGTACTGAAGCTTTCTTT.

V gene TRBV7-3 combines with J gene TRBJ2-3, with TRBD2 identical over 12 bases. Germline V gene data show CDR1 as SGHTA and CDR2 as FQGTGA. CDR3 length: 14 amino acids. Losses at the gene ends were 4 bases for V and 5 bases for J; bases not matched to a gene: 1. In DNA form, the CDR3 reads TGTGCCAGCAGCTCGGGACTAGCGGGAGATACGCAGTATTTT. It codes for CASSSGLAGDTQYF. Filled out from reference TRBV7-3 and TRBJ2-3, the complete variable domain reads GAGVSQTPSNKVTEKGKYVELRCDPISGHTALYWYRQSLGQGPEFLIYFQGTGAADDSGLPNDRFFAVRPEGSVSTLKIQRTERGDSAVYLCASSSGLAGDTQYFGPGTRLTVL.

V is TRBV2 and J is TRBJ1-6, with D hard to call. CDR3 length: 17 residues. V lost 6 bases to trimming and J lost 0 bases, with 15 bases between them. The germline V gene encodes CDR1 SNHLY and CDR2 FYNNEI. The CDR3 DNA follows: TGTGCCAGCAGGGCTCCAGACATCCGCTCCTATAATTCACCCCTCCACTTT. Amino acid sequence: CASRAPDIRSYNSPLHF. Using reference TRBV2 and TRBJ1-6 for the parts outside the CDR3, the full variable domain is EPEVTQTPSHQVTQMGQEVILRCVPISNHLYFYWYRQILGQKVEFLVSFYNNEISEKSEIFDDQFSVERPDGSNFTLKIRSTKLEDSAMYFCASRAPDIRSYNSPLHFGNGTRLTVT.

This chain uses TRBV7-2 with TRBJ2-2; 7 nucleotides agree with TRBD1. The germline gives CDR1 SGHTA, CDR2 FQGNSA. The trim removed 4 bases at V and 6 bases at J, leaving 8 bases unmatched. The CDR3 runs to 15 residues. CDR3 sequence reads: CASSSTGVVAGELFF. The CDR3 DNA reads as TGTGCCAGCAGCTCCACAGGGGTCGTCGCCGGGGAGCTGTTTTTT.

V gene TRBV30 combines with J gene TRBJ2-6; D is perhaps TRBD1 (5 bases). CDR3 length: 13 residues. V lost 3 bases, J lost 4 bases, and 7 bases lay in between. Germline assignment: CDR1 GTSNPN and CDR2 SVGIG (reference sequence). CDR3 sequence: CAWRGRGANVLTF. The CDR3 DNA reads TGTGCCTGGAGGGGGCGAGGGGCCAACGTCCTGACTTTC.

V gene TRBV2 combines with J gene TRBJ2-3, with 10 bases fitting TRBD2. The CDR3 runs to 15 residues. Trimming took 1 base from V and 5 from J; bases not matched to a gene: 3. Germline V gene lookup returns CDR1 SNHLY and CDR2 FYNNEI. The CDR3 sequence: CASSEGLAGVDTQYF. The CDR3 region has the DNA TGTGCCAGCAGTGAAGGGCTAGCGGGAGTAGATACGCAGTATTTT.

The V and J genes are TRBV9 and TRBJ2-1, with 7 bases fitting TRBD1. The CDR3 is 15 amino acids. The J segment lost 4 bases and the V segment lost 0 bases, leaving 4 bases of the junction unmatched. Per the germline V gene, CDR1 is SGDLS and CDR2 is YYNGEE. Here the CDR3 reads CASSVGDRVYNEQFF. The CDR3 region has the DNA TGTGCCAGCAGCGTAGGGGACAGAGTTTACAATGAGCAGTTCTTC.

V usage is TRBV18 and J usage is TRBJ2-2; D remains unclear. The CDR3 is made up of 12 amino acids. The germline CDR1 and CDR2 sequences are KGHSH and LQKENI. The germline V and J ends were trimmed by 2 bases and 6 bases, with 4 bases remaining between them. The CDR3 DNA sequence: TGTGCCAGCTCACCAGGCTCCGGGGAGCTGTTTTTT. It encodes CASSPGSGELFF.

The chain employs TRBV6-1 and TRBJ2-5; 9 bases map to TRBD1. The J call is in doubt because the DNA end fits TRBJ2-7 better. Per germline, CDR1 MNHNS and CDR2 SASEGT. The length of the CDR3 is 16 residues. DNA for the CDR3: TGTGCCAGCAGTGAAGGGGGGACAGGGACCCCCTACGAGCAGTACTTC. Encoded protein: CASSEGGTGTPYEQYF.

The CDR3 loop is CASSLMGLYGYTF. The CDR3 nucleotides read TGTGCCAGCAGTTTAATGGGACTCTATGGCTACACCTTC. The chain joins TRBV28 to TRBJ1-2, with a weak D call TRBD1 (5 bases). Germline V gene lookup returns CDR1 MDHEN and CDR2 SYDVKM. The CDR3 runs 13 residues. Deletions cut 2 bases from V and 4 bases from J, with 8 bases between.

The gene calls are TRBV19 and TRBJ1-2, with D maybe TRBD1 (5 bases). Per the germline V gene, CDR1 is LNHDA and CDR2 is SQIVND (reference sequence). The CDR3 sequence is 11 residues long. The CDR3 reads CFLDRFYGYTF. The CDR3 nucleotides are TGTTTCCTCGACAGATTCTATGGCTACACCTTC. Complete variable domain (other parts from reference TRBV19 and TRBJ1-2): DGGITQSPKYLFRKEGQNVTLSCEQNLNHDAMYWYRQDPGQGLRLIYYSQIVNDFQKGDIAEGYSVSREKKESFPLTVTSAQKNPTAFYLCFLDRFYGYTFGSGTRLTVV.

The V and J genes are TRBV30 and TRBJ2-7, with D possibly matching TRBD2 (5 bases). Germline V gene sequence: CDR1 GTSNPN, CDR2 SVGIG (reference sequence). The ends were cut back, 0 bases at V and 5 bases at J, with 8 bases in the middle. This CDR3 has 12 amino acids. The CDR3 DNA is TGTGCCTGGAGTGTACAAGCGGACGAGCAGTACTTC. Translated: CAWSVQADEQYF.

This chain uses TRBV15 with TRBJ1-1; TRBD1 matches at 8 bases. The CDR3 runs 16 residues. V gave up 0 bases and J gave up 0 bases; unmatched junction bases: 3. Germline lookup yields CDR1 LNHNV and CDR2 YYDKDF (reference sequence). The CDR3 sequence is CATSREGQGMNTEAFF. For the CDR3, the DNA is TGTGCCACCAGCAGAGAAGGACAGGGAATGAACACTGAAGCTTTCTTT.

The chain has TRBV29-1 and TRBJ1-1, with D unresolved. CDR3 length: 11 amino acids. Trimming stripped 5 bases from V and 1 base from J, with 5 bases between. The V gene's germline CDR1 is SQVTM and CDR2 ANQGSEA. CDR3 nucleotide sequence: TGCAGCGTTCCCGGGAACACTGAAGCTTTCTTT. Protein sequence: CSVPGNTEAFF.

The rearrangement links TRBV7-3 to TRBJ2-3, with D unclear. CDR1 is SGHTA, CDR2 FQGTGA, per germline. Trimming cost V 0 bases and J 4 bases, with 5 bases left between them. The CDR3 covers 13 residues. CDR3 DNA: TGTGCCAGCAGCTTAACGTTCGCAGATACGCAGTATTTT. Translated, it gives CASSLTFADTQYF. The full variable domain, rest sourced from reference TRBV7-3 and TRBJ2-3, is GAGVSQTPSNKVTEKGKYVELRCDPISGHTALYWYRQSLGQGPEFLIYFQGTGAADDSGLPNDRFFAVRPEGSVSTLKIQRTERGDSAVYLCASSLTFADTQYFGPGTRLTVL.

The J gene is TRBJ1-4, the V gene TRBV5-6; D not certain. Germline V CDR1 and CDR2: SGHDT, YYEEEE. CDR3 size: 16 residues. The germline V and J ends were trimmed by 3 bases and 4 bases, with 16 bases remaining between them. The CDR3 protein is CASSSPSGRDNEKLFF. CDR3 coding DNA: TGTGCCAGCAGCTCCCCCTCCGGGAGGGATAATGAAAAACTGTTTTTT. Full variable domain (rest looked up from reference TRBV5-6 and TRBJ1-4): DAGVTQSPTHLIKTRGQQVTLRCSPKSGHDTVSWYQQALGQGPQFIFQYYEEEERQRGNFPDRFSGHQFPNYSSELNVNALLLGDSALYLCASSSPSGRDNEKLFFGSGTQLSVL.